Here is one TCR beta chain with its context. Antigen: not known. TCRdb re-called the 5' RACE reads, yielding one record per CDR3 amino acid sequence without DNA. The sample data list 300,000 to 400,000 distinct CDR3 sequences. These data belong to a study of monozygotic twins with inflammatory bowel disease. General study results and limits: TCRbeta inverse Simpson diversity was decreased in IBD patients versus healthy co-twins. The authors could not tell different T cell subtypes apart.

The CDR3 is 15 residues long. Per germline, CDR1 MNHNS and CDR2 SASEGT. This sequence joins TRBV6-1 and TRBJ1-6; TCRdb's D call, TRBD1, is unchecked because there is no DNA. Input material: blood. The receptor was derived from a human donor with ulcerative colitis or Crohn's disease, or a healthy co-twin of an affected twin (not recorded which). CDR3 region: CASSGGGARNSPLHF.